What follows are 31 T cell receptor beta chains derived from one specimen sequenced in a study of CD8+ T cells in alopecia areata. Extraction and reverse transcription of RNA yielded cDNA as the sequencing template. Profiled with immunoSEQ multiplex PCR; TCRdb holds only in-frame clones, not every one. Among around 210,000 clones listed, roughly 64% were seen once. Treatment defined: oral pan-JAK inhibitor, 5-10 mg twice daily. Sequencing was performed on CD4+ T cells sorted from blood, taken at week 4, from a patient treated with tofacitinib. These receptor sequences come from a human donor with alopecia areata.

About this clone itself: Other DNA sequences in this sample translate to the same CDR3. The J gene is TRBJ1-2, the V gene TRBV25-1; 9 bases map to TRBD1. Germline V gene sequence: CDR1 MGHDK, CDR2 SYGVNS. CDR3 length: 14 amino acids. Trimming took 2 bases from V and 6 from J; bases not matched to a gene: 4. The CDR3 protein is CASSETGGRDGYTF. The CDR3, as DNA: TGTGCCAGCAGTGAAACAGGGGGCCGGGATGGCTACACCTTC.

The V and J genes are TRBV5-4 and TRBJ2-7; 8 nucleotides align to TRBD2. CDR1 and CDR2 from the germline V gene are SGHNT and YYREEE (reference sequence). This CDR3 is 15 amino acids long. Losses at the gene ends were 1 base for V and 5 bases for J; bases not matched to a gene: 8. CDR3 in amino acids: CASSLPGLVGHEQYF. CDR3 coding DNA: TGTGCCAGCAGCTTGCCGGGACTAGTAGGCCACGAGCAGTACTTC.

The chain joins TRBV2 to TRBJ1-2; D might be TRBD1 (6 bases). Deletions cut 5 bases from V and 1 base from J, with 20 bases between. The CDR3 consists of 17 residues. Germline V gene data show CDR1 as SNHLY and CDR2 as FYNNEI. The CDR3 sequence is CASSPFTPDRFNYGYTF. For the CDR3, the DNA is TGTGCCAGCAGTCCTTTTACTCCCGACAGGTTTAACTATGGCTACACCTTC.

This chain joins TRBV19 and TRBJ1-5; TRBD1 matches at 11 bases. V shed 6 bases, J shed 6 bases, and the junction held 7 bases outside the gene matches. CDR3 length: 15 residues. In germline, CDR1 is LNHDA, CDR2 SQIVND (reference sequence). Here the CDR3 DNA reads TGTGCCAGTAGATTTGGACAGGGGGCCGGTCAGCCCCAGCATTTT. Protein sequence: CASRFGQGAGQPQHF.

This clone was counted a few times. The chain employs TRBV19 and TRBJ1-5; D is ambiguous. CDR1 and CDR2 from the germline V gene are LNHDA and SQIVND (reference sequence). The germline V and J ends were trimmed by 3 bases and 3 bases, with 6 bases remaining between them. CDR3 size: 13 residues. Written as DNA, the CDR3 is TGTGCCAGTAGTATCCAGCACAATCAGCCCCAGCATTTT. As protein: CASSIQHNQPQHF.

This clone was seen just once. The chain combines TRBV7-2 with TRBJ2-7, with TRBD1 matching over 8 bases. CDR1 SGHTA and CDR2 FQGNSA come from the germline V gene. The V segment lost 3 bases and the J segment 3 bases; nucleotides outside the gene matches: 4. CDR3 length: 14 residues. DNA of the CDR3: TGTGCCAGCAGCTTCGGACAGGGACACTACGAGCAGTACTTC. Protein product: CASSFGQGHYEQYF.

This clone was detected a few times. The chain employs TRBV18 and TRBJ2-7, with a weak D call TRBD1 (5 bases). The CDR3 contains 15 residues. Germline V gene sequence: CDR1 KGHSH, CDR2 LQKENI. Trimming removed 3 bases from V and 3 bases from J, with 15 bases in between. CDR3 nucleotides: TGTGCCAGCTCACCTGGGGCAGCCGAGAGCTACGAGCAGTACTTC. Protein: CASSPGAAESYEQYF.

The chain combines TRBV6-6 with TRBJ1-2; 9 nucleotides match TRBD1. Germline CDR1 MNHNY, CDR2 SVGAGI (reference sequence). The CDR3 is made up of 13 amino acids. After removal of 6 bases from V and 6 bases from J, the junction contained 5 bases not matched to a gene. In DNA form, the CDR3 reads TGTGCCAGCAGGCCCGGACAGGGGAATGGCTACACCTTC. Its translation is CASRPGQGNGYTF.

This clone was found a few times. This chain uses TRBV30 with TRBJ2-5; TRBD1 matches at 12 bases. The V segment lost 0 bases and the J segment 5 bases; nucleotides outside the gene matches: 4. Germline V CDR1 and CDR2: GTSNPN, SVGIG (reference sequence). The CDR3 is made up of 15 amino acids. The CDR3 region is CAWSVGTGGGETQYF. DNA of the CDR3: TGTGCCTGGAGTGTAGGGACAGGGGGCGGGGAGACCCAGTACTTC.

The J gene is TRBJ2-5, the V gene TRBV30; D unresolved. Germline-derived CDR1 and CDR2 are GTSNPN and SVGIG (reference sequence). The V end was cut by 4 bases, the J end by 7 bases, with 13 bases between. The CDR3 has 12 amino acids. The CDR3 nucleotides are TGTGCCTGGACTGCCCCTCATATGACCCAGTACTTC. Amino acids: CAWTAPHMTQYF.

Details on this clone: A junction end diverges from the germline sequence, so it may reflect a read error. V usage is TRBV7-2 and J usage is TRBJ2-3; D is possibly TRBD1 (6 bases). This CDR3 is built from 16 residues. Per germline, CDR1 SGHTA and CDR2 FQGNSA. The CDR3 spells CASRSGTRHSRDTQYF. DNA of the CDR3: TGTGCCAGCAGGTCCGGGACAAGGCATAGCAGAGATACGCAGTATTTT.

This clone was picked up a small number of times. The chain joins TRBV7-9 to TRBJ1-2, with D unresolved. V lost 3 bases to trimming and J lost 2 bases, with 16 bases between them. The CDR3 consists of 16 residues. The V gene's germline CDR1 is SEHNR and CDR2 FQNEAQ (reference sequence). The CDR3 DNA sequence: TGTGCCAGCAGCTTGGTAGGCAGCCTTTTGAACTATGGCTACACCTTC. It codes for CASSLVGSLLNYGYTF.

This clone was seen once. The rearrangement uses TRBV29-1 and TRBJ2-3; 11 bases are shared with TRBD2. The CDR3 covers 20 residues. V was pared by 1 base and J by 0 bases, with 15 bases of the junction left unmatched. The germline gives CDR1 SQVTM, CDR2 ANQGSEA. CDR3 DNA sequence: TGCAGCGTTGAAGTCGGGACTAGCGGTGTCGTATTAGGGAGCACAGATACGCAGTATTTT. It yields the protein CSVEVGTSGVVLGSTDTQYF.

The sample holds a few counts of this clone. This rearrangement joins TRBV7-9 to TRBJ2-5; no reliable D call. CDR3 length: 11 amino acids. Looked up from germline, CDR1 is SEHNR and CDR2 is FQNEAQ (reference sequence). The V and J ends lost 5 bases and 2 bases respectively, with 3 bases between them. DNA for the CDR3: TGTGCCAGCAGCGAACAAGAGACCCAGTACTTC. It is translated as CASSEQETQYF.

The rearrangement uses TRBV2 and TRBJ2-1, with 8 bases aligning to TRBD1. The CDR3 is made up of 13 amino acids. Germline CDR1 SNHLY, CDR2 FYNNEI. With V trimmed by 4 bases and J by 8 bases, 4 bases remained unmatched. The CDR3 sequence is CASSADRGDEQFF. The CDR3 DNA sequence: TGTGCCAGCAGTGCTGACAGGGGCGATGAGCAGTTCTTC.

The chain links TRBV10-3 to TRBJ2-2; 10 bases map to TRBD1. Trimming cost V 7 bases and J 6 bases; bases outside gene matches: 8. CDR1 and CDR2 (germline): ENHRY, SYGVKD. CDR3 length equals 15 residues. CDR3 bases: TGTGCCATCACCCAGGACAGGGGGGGCGCCGGGGAGCTGTTTTTT. Protein: CAITQDRGGAGELFF.

This chain connects TRBV4-2 to TRBJ1-5, with 8 bases fitting TRBD1. Unmatched junction bases numbered 5, after V lost 3 bases and J lost 7 bases. This CDR3 is built from 14 residues. Looked up from germline, CDR1 is LGHNA and CDR2 is YNFKEQ. CDR3 protein: CASSQTTGDQPQHF. CDR3 sequence (DNA): TGTGCCAGCAGCCAGACGACAGGGGACCAGCCCCAGCATTTT.

Turning to this clone: At the DNA level, this CDR3 is encoded by other sequences in the same sample as well. V and J are TRBV18 and TRBJ2-7; unclear D gene. CDR1 and CDR2 (germline): KGHSH, LQKENI. Trimming removed 3 bases from V and 1 base from J, with 7 bases in between. The CDR3 spans 13 residues. The CDR3 nucleotides read TGTGCCAGCTCACCGCAAAGTTCCTACGAGCAGTACTTC. Residues: CASSPQSSYEQYF.

The chain joins TRBV9 to TRBJ2-7; D could derive from TRBD1 or TRBD2 (5 bases each). The CDR3 length is 15 residues. Germline V gene lookup returns CDR1 SGDLS and CDR2 YYNGEE. The germline V and J ends were trimmed by 1 base and 4 bases, with 15 bases remaining between them. CDR3 residues: CASSVSVGDAYEQYF. The CDR3 bases are TGTGCCAGCAGCGTATCAGTGGGGGATGCTTACGAGCAGTACTTC.

The rearrangement joins TRBV7-9 to TRBJ2-1, with D maybe TRBD1 (5 bases). V lost 9 bases to trimming and J lost 2 bases, with 11 bases between them. The CDR3 is 13 residues long. Germline V gene sequence: CDR1 SEHNR, CDR2 FQNEAQ (reference sequence). The CDR3 nucleotides read TGTGCCAGTGCCAGGGAAGCCTACAATGAGCAGTTCTTC. This translates into CASAREAYNEQFF. Filled out from reference TRBV7-9 and TRBJ2-1, the complete variable domain reads DTGVSQNPRHKITKRGQNVTFRCDPISEHNRLYWYRQTLGQGPEFLTYFQNEAQLEKSRLLSDRFSAERPKGSFSTLEIQRTEQGDSAMYLCASAREAYNEQFFGPGTRLTVL.

This clone has a handful of counts. V and J are TRBV13 and TRBJ1-1; D is perhaps TRBD1 (5 bases). Per the germline V gene, CDR1 is PRHDT and CDR2 is FYEKMQ (reference sequence). The V end lost 5 bases, the J end lost 7 bases, and 20 bases lay between the germline ends. There are 15 residues in the CDR3. CDR3 nucleotide sequence: TGTGCCAGCAGCCGCGAATTCGGGACTATACTTGAAGCTTTCTTT. Translation gives CASSREFGTILEAFF.

V and J are TRBV6-5 and TRBJ1-1, with D perhaps matching TRBD1 (6 bases). The CDR3 has 15 amino acids. Germline V lookup: CDR1 MNHEY, CDR2 SVGAGI. V lost 0 bases, J lost 6 bases, and 14 bases lay in between. The CDR3 spells CASSYSHRQESEAFF. Written as DNA, the CDR3 is TGTGCCAGCAGTTACTCCCACCGACAGGAGTCTGAAGCTTTCTTT.

With respect to this clone: Here the CDR3 omits its conserved ending phenylalanine or tryptophan, so a read error is the likely source. The limits of the CDR3 on the DNA are not certain, so only TCRdb's listed CDR3 is given. The V and J genes are TRBV19 and TRBJ2-6. CDR1 LNHDA and CDR2 SQIVND come from the germline V gene (reference sequence). The CDR3 has 11 residues if both end residues are counted. The CDR3: CASSISGPGRK.

V usage is TRBV7-9 and J usage is TRBJ2-5; possible D gene TRBD2, 5 bases. The CDR3 consists of 14 residues. Germline CDR1 is SEHNR and CDR2 is FQNEAQ (reference sequence). The germline V and J ends were trimmed by 8 bases and 1 base, with 14 bases remaining between them. The CDR3 nucleotides read TGTGCCAGCCGGGCGGGTGGGGTCCAAGAGACCCAGTACTTC. Translating it yields CASRAGGVQETQYF. The full variable domain, rest sourced from reference TRBV7-9 and TRBJ2-5, is DTGVSQNPRHKITKRGQNVTFRCDPISEHNRLYWYRQTLGQGPEFLTYFQNEAQLEKSRLLSDRFSAERPKGSFSTLEIQRTEQGDSAMYLCASRAGGVQETQYFGPGTRLLVL.

A few counts support this clone. The gene calls are TRBV11-2 and TRBJ2-3; TRBD2 matches 13 bases. CDR3 length equals 15 residues. The V gene's germline CDR1 is SGHAT and CDR2 FQNNGV. V was pared by 2 bases and J by 6 bases, with 2 bases of the junction left unmatched. CDR3: CASSLQLAGGDTQYF. The CDR3 DNA reads as TGTGCCAGCAGCTTACAACTAGCGGGGGGGGATACGCAGTATTTT.

The gene calls are TRBV7-8 and TRBJ1-6; maybe TRBD1 (6 bases). V lost 5 bases and J 5 bases, leaving 10 bases between the germline ends. The CDR3 runs 14 residues. Germline CDR1 SGHVS, CDR2 FQNEAQ. The CDR3 sequence: CASSRTVNNSPLHF. The CDR3 region has the DNA TGTGCCAGCAGCCGGACAGTCAATAATTCACCCCTCCACTTT.

The chain employs TRBV7-2 and TRBJ1-1, with D unresolved. The CDR3 spans 12 residues. CDR1 SGHTA and CDR2 FQGNSA come from the germline V gene. Trimming removed 11 bases at V and 5 bases at J, with 15 bases between. In nucleotides, the CDR3 is TGTGCCTGTGGGAAAAGTAAGACTGAAGCTTTCTTT. Its translation: CACGKSKTEAFF.

This rearrangement joins TRBV6-6 to TRBJ2-7; no definite D call. The CDR3 is made up of 15 amino acids. Trimming took 0 bases from V and 6 from J, leaving 15 bases between them. Germline CDR1 and CDR2: MNHNY and SVGAGI (reference sequence). CDR3 in DNA: TGTGCCAGCAGTTACTCAGCTAGTCAACCGGGCGAGCAGTACTTC. This sequence encodes CASSYSASQPGEQYF.

This clone was recorded a few times. V usage is TRBV29-1 and J usage is TRBJ1-3; possibly TRBD1 for D (6 bases). CDR3 length: 15 amino acids. Trimming pared 6 bases from V and 3 bases from J, leaving 18 bases between. Germline V gives CDR1 SQVTM, CDR2 ANQGSEA. CDR3 loop: CSVATGYYGGNTIYF. DNA of the CDR3: TGCAGCGTGGCTACAGGGTACTACGGTGGAAACACCATATATTTT.

V usage is TRBV14 and J usage is TRBJ1-2; 12 bases match TRBD1. CDR3 size: 15 residues. Germline V CDR1 and CDR2: SGHDN, FVKESK. After removal of 4 bases from V and 8 bases from J, the junction contained 8 bases not matched to a gene. The CDR3 sequence: CASSRSGTGGRGYTF. CDR3 nucleotides: TGTGCCAGCAGCCGATCCGGGACAGGGGGCAGGGGCTACACCTTC.

The gene calls are TRBV28 and TRBJ1-5; 10 nucleotides agree with TRBD1. From germline, CDR1 is MDHEN and CDR2 SYDVKM. V trimming: 2 bases; J trimming: 9 bases; junction bases outside the gene matches: 10. This CDR3 is 16 amino acids long. Written as DNA, the CDR3 is TGTGCCAGCAGTTTAGGGGGACAGGGGACACAACCGCCCCAGCATTTT. This sequence encodes CASSLGGQGTQPPQHF.